This T cell receptor (beta chain) was profiled in a study of T cell repertoires in cytomegalovirus infection. As for this clonotype: Its target is unknown.

TCRdb reanalysed the reads using MiXCR and keeps one entry per CDR3 protein. The sample contains a few hundred thousand distinct CDR3 sequences, 40% of which appear only once. The material sequenced was cultured PBMCs, taken from culture after CMV antigen stimulation. The receptor was derived from a human donor in good health (CMV status not recorded). Some clones in this sample may be carry-over from other donors' samples.

The CDR3 DNA reads as TGTGCCAGCTCGCTCACGGGACTAGTGGGCGAAGAGACCCAGTACTTC. Translating gives CASSLTGLVGEETQYF. The chain links TRBV18 to TRBJ2-5; TRBD2 matches 8 bases. Unmatched junction bases numbered 12, after V lost 6 bases and J lost 3 bases. The CDR3 extends over 16 amino acids. Germline CDR1 reads KGHSH; CDR2 reads LQKENI.